This T cell receptor (beta chain) was observed in a study of blood T cell repertoires in COVID-19. Whole-study context: Acute-phase and convalescent COVID-19 samples originated in the United States, Italy and Spain. T cells, B-cell-depleted T cells, or PBMCs provided the cDNA or gDNA that served as material.

Germline CDR1 MNHEY, CDR2 SMNVEV (reference sequence). This CDR3 region has 16 residues. With 5 bases removed from V and 5 bases from J, the gap between germline ends came to 21 bases. This clone is a singleton in its sample. Per the original data handling: From reference gene primer amplification, estimates of nucleated cell counts were derived. Sequenced by immunoSEQ multiplex PCR; TCRdb stores in-frame clones only, minus some. Clone size and V and J calls were adopted from that table, with D and trimming inferred from the DNA. The top ten hold approximately 7% of the sample, which has approximately 81,000 clones, roughly 82% seen once.

The V call is TRBV27, the J call TRBJ2-5, with D possibly matching TRBD1 (8 bases). The sequencing input was peripheral blood. The sequence was collected from a human donor in a cohort sampled during active COVID-19. CDR3 nucleotide sequence: TGTGCCAGCAGTCCGATCAAACAGGGGGGGGTGGAGACCCAGTACTTC. This gives the protein CASSPIKQGGVETQYF.